This TCR beta chain was profiled in a study of blood T cell repertoires in COVID-19. Overall study context: Researchers got acute and convalescent COVID-19 samples from the United States, Italy and Spain. PBMCs, B-cell-depleted T cells, or T cells provided the cDNA or gDNA that made up the material.

Germline values: CDR1 SGHRS, CDR2 YFSETQ. Trimming at V came to 4 bases and at J to 2 bases, leaving 11 bases not matched to a gene. CDR3 size: 17 residues. Original handling: Amplification from reference gene primers served as the basis for estimated nucleated cell counts. Sequencing was performed with immunoSEQ multiplex PCR; in TCRdb, only in-frame clones are kept and a portion is missing. V and J calls plus clone size are reproduced from that table; the DNA served to infer D and trimming. The sample comprises over 150,000 clones, 85% to 90% of which are singletons, and under 15% rests with the top ten.

V is TRBV5-1 and J is TRBJ2-3; 9 nucleotides match TRBD1. Sequencing was performed on peripheral blood. This TCR was sampled from a woman in her seventies with COVID-19, enrolled during active disease. CDR3: CASSPEGQGAYTDTQYF. The CDR3 DNA follows: TGCGCCAGCAGCCCCGAGGGACAGGGTGCCTACACAGATACGCAGTATTTT. The whole variable domain, remainder taken from reference TRBV5-1 and TRBJ2-3, is KAGVTQTPRYLIKTRGQQVTLSCSPISGHRSVSWYQQTPGQGLQFLFEYFSETQRNKGNFPGRFSGRQFSNSRSEMNVSTLELGDSALYLCASSPEGQGAYTDTQYFGPGTRLTVL.